The entry below gives a single T cell receptor (beta chain) sequence along with its context. For each subset, genomic DNA was distributed in equal portions over several immunoSEQ plates. Original methodology: Without quality scores, immunoSEQ junctional reads could not be filtered like full-length reads. Here immunoSEQ multiplex PCR was the method, and the copy in TCRdb shows in-frame clones only, minus some. V and J calls and clone size follow that table, whereas D and trimming were derived from the DNA. The sample records about 470,000 clones, roughly three quarters being singletons. Without sorting, samples used tens of millions of PBMCs for genomic DNA. The sample comes from a study of shared clonotypes between healthy human individuals. CDR1 is MNHEY, CDR2 SMNVEV, per germline (reference sequence). The V and J ends lost 2 bases and 12 bases respectively, with 20 bases between them. The CDR3 has 15 residues.

This sequence joins TRBV27 and TRBJ2-1; D perhaps matches TRBD1 (5 bases). This clonotype was obtained from a woman aged 40 to 50 in good health. Some clones in this sample may be carry-over from other donors' samples. Sequenced material: PBMCs. The CDR3 region has the DNA TGTGCCAGCAGTTTAAAAGGGGCACCCCTCGATGGGCAGTTCTTC. Translation gives CASSLKGAPLDGQFF.